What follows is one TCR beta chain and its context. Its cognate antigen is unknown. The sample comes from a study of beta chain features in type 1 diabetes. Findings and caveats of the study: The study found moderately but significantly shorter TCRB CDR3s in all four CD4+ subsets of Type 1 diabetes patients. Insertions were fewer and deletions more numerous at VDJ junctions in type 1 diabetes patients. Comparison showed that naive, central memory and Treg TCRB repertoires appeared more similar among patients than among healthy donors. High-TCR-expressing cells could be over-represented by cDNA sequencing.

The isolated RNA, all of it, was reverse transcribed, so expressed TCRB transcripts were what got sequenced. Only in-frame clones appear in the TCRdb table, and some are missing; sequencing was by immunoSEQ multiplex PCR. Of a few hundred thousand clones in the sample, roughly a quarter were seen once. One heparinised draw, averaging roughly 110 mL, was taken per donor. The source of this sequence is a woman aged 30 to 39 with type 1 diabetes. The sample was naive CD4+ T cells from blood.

The CDR3 sequence is CASSQDVQGSQTQYF. Here the CDR3 DNA reads TGCGCCAGCAGCCAAGACGTACAGGGGTCGCAGACCCAGTACTTC. This chain links TRBV4-1 with TRBJ2-5; 7 nucleotides align to TRBD1. V lost 0 bases, J lost 6 bases, and 7 bases stayed unmatched. Per germline, CDR1 MGHRA and CDR2 YSYEKL. The CDR3 is 15 residues long.